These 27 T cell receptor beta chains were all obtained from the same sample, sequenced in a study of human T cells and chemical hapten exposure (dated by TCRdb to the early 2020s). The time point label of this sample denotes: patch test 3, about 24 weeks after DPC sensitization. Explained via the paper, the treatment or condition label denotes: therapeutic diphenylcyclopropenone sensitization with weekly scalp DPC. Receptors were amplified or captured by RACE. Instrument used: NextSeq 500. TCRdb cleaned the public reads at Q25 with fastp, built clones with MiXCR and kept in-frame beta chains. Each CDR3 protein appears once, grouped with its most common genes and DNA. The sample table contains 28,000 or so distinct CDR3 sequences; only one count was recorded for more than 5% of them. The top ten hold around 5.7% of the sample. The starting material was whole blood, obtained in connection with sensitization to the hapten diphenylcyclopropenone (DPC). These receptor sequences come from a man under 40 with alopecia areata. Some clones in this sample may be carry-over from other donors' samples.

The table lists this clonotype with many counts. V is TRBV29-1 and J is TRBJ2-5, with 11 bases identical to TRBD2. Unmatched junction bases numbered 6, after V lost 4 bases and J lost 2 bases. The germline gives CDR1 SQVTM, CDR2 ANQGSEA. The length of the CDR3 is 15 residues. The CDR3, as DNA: TGCAGCGTTGGGAAATTAGCGGGGGGGCAAGAGACCCAGTACTTC. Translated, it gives CSVGKLAGGQETQYF.

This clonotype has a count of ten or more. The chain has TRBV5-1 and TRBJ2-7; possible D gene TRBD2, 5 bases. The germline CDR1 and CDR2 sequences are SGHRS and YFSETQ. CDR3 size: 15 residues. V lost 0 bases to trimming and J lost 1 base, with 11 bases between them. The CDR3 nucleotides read TGCGCCAGCAGCTTGGGTGACACGGGGTCCTACGAGCAGTACTTC. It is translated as CASSLGDTGSYEQYF.

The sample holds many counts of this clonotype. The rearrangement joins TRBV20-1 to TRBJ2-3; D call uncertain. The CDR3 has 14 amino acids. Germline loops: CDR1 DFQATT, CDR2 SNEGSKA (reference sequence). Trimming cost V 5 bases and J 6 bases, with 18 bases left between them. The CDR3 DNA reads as TGCAGTGCTCCCCCCCTTTACCTGACTGATACGCAGTATTTT. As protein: CSAPPLYLTDTQYF.

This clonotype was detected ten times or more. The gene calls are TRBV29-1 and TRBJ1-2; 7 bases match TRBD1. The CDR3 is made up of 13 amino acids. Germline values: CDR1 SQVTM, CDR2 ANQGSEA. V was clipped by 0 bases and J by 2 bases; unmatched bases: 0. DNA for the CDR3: TGCAGCGTTGAAGACAGGGGGAACTATGGCTACACCTTC. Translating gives CSVEDRGNYGYTF.

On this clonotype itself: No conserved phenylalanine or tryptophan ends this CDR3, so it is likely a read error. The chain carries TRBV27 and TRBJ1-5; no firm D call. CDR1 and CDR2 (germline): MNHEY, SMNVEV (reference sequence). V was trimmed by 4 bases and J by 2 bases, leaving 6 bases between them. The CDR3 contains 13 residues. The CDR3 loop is CASSWGGNQPQHL. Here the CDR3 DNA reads TGTGCCAGCAGTTGGGGTGGCAATCAGCCCCAGCATTTG.

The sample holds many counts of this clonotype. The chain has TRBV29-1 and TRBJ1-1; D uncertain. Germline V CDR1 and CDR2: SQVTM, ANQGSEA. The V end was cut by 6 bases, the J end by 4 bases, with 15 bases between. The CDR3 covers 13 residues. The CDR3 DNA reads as TGCAGCGTAATGGACGCAAAAGGCACTGAAGCTTTCTTT. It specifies CSVMDAKGTEAFF.

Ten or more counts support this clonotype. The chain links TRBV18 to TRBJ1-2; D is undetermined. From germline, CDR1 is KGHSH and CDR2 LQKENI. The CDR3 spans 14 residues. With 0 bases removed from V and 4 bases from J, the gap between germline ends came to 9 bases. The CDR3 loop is CASSPPEGSYGYTF. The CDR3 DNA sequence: TGTGCCAGCTCACCACCGGAGGGTTCCTATGGCTACACCTTC.

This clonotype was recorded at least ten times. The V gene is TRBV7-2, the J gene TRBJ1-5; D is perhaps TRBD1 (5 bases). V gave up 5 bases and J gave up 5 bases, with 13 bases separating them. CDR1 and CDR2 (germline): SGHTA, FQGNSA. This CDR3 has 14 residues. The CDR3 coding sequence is TGTGCCAGCAGCCCTGGGGGGGGAGATCAGCCCCAGCATTTT. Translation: CASSPGGGDQPQHF.

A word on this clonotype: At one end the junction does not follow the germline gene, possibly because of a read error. CDR3 bases: TGCGGCGTTGTGGGGCAAGAGACCCAGTACTTC. Translating gives CGVVGQETQYF. The genes are TRBV29-1 and TRBJ2-5; D is ambiguous. Germline V gene lookup returns CDR1 SQVTM and CDR2 ANQGSEA. The CDR3 totals 11 residues.

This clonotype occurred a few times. The CDR3 loop is CSASQGAGEQYF. The CDR3 DNA is TGCAGTGCGTCGCAGGGGGCAGGGGAGCAGTACTTC. The chain is built from TRBV20-1 and TRBJ2-7, with TRBD1 matching 8 bases. In germline, CDR1 is DFQATT, CDR2 SNEGSKA (reference sequence). The V segment lost 6 bases and the J segment 7 bases; nucleotides outside the gene matches: 8. This CDR3 is 12 amino acids long.

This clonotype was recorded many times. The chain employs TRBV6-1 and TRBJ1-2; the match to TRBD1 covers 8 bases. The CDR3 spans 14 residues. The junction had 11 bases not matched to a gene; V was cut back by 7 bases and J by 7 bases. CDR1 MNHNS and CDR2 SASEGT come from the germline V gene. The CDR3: CASTQRDRSGGYTF. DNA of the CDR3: TGTGCCAGCACCCAAAGGGACAGGTCGGGTGGCTACACCTTC.

The CDR3 region is CASSGQGANTEAFF. CDR3 DNA sequence: TGTGCCAGCAGTGGACAGGGGGCGAACACTGAAGCTTTCTTT. This chain joins TRBV6-2 or TRBV6-3 and TRBJ1-1; 11 nucleotides match TRBD1. The CDR3 covers 14 residues. V dropped 5 bases and J dropped 1; count of bases not matched to a gene: 0. In germline, CDR1 is MNHEY, CDR2 SVGEGT.

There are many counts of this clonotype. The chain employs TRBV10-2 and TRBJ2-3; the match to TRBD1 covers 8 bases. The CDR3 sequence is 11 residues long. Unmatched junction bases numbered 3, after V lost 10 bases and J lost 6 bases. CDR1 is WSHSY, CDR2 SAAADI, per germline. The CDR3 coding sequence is TGCGCCACTCAGGGGGCGGATACGCAGTATTTT. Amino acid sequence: CATQGADTQYF.

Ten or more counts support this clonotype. The CDR3 sequence is CASSRFRLAGGTDTQYF. CDR3 in DNA: TGTGCCAGCAGCCGCTTCAGACTAGCGGGAGGCACAGATACGCAGTATTTT. The V gene is TRBV3-1, the J gene TRBJ2-3; 12 bases map to TRBD2. Germline V gene data show CDR1 as LGHDT and CDR2 as YNNKEL (reference sequence). V lost 4 bases to trimming and J lost 1 base; unmatched junction nucleotides: 6. CDR3 length equals 17 residues.

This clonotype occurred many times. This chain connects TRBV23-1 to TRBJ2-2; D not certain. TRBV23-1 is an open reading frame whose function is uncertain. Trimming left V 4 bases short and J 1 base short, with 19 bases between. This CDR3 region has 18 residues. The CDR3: CASSPQPDPTVNTGELFF. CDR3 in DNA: TGCGCCAGCAGTCCCCAACCCGATCCGACGGTGAACACCGGGGAGCTGTTTTTT.

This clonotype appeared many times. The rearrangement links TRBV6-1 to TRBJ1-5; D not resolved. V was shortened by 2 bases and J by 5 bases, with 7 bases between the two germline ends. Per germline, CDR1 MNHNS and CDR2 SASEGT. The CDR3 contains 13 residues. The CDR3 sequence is CASSERADQPQHF. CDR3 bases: TGTGCCAGCAGTGAACGGGCGGATCAGCCCCAGCATTTT.

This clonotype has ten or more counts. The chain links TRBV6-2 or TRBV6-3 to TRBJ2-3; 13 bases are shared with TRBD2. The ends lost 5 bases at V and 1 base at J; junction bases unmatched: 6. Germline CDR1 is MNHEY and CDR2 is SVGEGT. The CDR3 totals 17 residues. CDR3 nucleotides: TGTGCCAGCAGTCCAGGGACTAGCGGGGACCGCACAGATACGCAGTATTTT. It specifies CASSPGTSGDRTDTQYF.

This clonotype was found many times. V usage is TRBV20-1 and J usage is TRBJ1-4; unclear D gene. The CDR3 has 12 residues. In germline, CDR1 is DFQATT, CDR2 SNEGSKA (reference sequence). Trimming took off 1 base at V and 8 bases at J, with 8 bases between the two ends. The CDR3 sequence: CSARGKAEKLFF. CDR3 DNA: TGCAGTGCTAGAGGGAAAGCCGAAAAACTGTTTTTT.

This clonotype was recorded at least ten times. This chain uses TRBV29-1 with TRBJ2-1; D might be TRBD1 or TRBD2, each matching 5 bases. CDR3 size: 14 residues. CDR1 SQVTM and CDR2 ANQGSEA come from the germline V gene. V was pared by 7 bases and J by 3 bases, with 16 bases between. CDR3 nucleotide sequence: TGCAGCGGTGGGAATGGGGGATTCTACAATGAGCAGTTCTTC. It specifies CSGGNGGFYNEQFF.

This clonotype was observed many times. In nucleotides, the CDR3 is TGTGCCAGCAGTTACCGAGGCTCCGCATCGGGTTCCTATAATTCACCCCTCCACTTT. This codes for CASSYRGSASGSYNSPLHF. The rearrangement uses TRBV6-5 and TRBJ1-6; D is ambiguous. The CDR3 is 19 amino acids. The germline gives CDR1 MNHEY, CDR2 SVGAGI. Trimming cost V 2 bases and J 1 base, with 18 bases left between them.

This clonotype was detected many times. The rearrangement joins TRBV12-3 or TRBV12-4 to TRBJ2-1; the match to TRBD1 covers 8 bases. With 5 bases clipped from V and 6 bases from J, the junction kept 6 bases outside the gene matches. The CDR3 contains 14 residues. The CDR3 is CASSGWTGLNEQFF. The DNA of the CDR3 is TGTGCCAGCAGTGGATGGACAGGGCTCAATGAGCAGTTCTTC.

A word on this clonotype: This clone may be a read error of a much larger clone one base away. The CDR3 spells CAGSGQGAGNQPQHF. Written as DNA, the CDR3 is TGTGCCGGCAGTGGACAGGGGGCAGGGAATCAGCCCCAGCATTTT. This sequence joins TRBV12-3 or TRBV12-4 and TRBJ1-5; 11 bases map to TRBD1. CDR3 length: 15 residues.

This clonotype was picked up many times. The CDR3 protein is CASSQDRSNYGYTF. CDR3 DNA sequence: TGTGCCAGCAGTCAGGACCGATCGAACTATGGCTACACCTTC. V and J are TRBV12-3 or TRBV12-4 and TRBJ1-2; no definite D call. The CDR3 sequence is 14 residues long. With 5 bases removed from V and 2 bases from J, the gap between germline ends came to 12 bases.

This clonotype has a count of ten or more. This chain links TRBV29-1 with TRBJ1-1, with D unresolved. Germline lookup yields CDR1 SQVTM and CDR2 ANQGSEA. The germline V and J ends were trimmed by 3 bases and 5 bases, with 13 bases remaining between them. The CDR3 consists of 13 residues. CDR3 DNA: TGCAGCGTTGATGCGGGTTTTAGGACTGAAGCTTTCTTT. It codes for CSVDAGFRTEAFF.

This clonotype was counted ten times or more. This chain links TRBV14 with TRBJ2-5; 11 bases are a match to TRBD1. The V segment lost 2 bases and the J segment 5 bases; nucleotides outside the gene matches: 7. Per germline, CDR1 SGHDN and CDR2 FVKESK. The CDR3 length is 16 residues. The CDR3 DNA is TGTGCCAGCAGCCAAATCCTCTGGACAGGGGGCGAGACCCAGTACTTC. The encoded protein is CASSQILWTGGETQYF.

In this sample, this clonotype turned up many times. The CDR3: CASSDGQGANTGELFF. CDR3 bases: TGCGCCAGCAGTGACGGACAGGGGGCGAACACCGGGGAGCTGTTTTTT. The rearrangement links TRBV5-1 to TRBJ2-2, with 10 bases that match TRBD1. The CDR3 covers 16 residues. Trimming cost V 5 bases and J 0 bases; bases outside gene matches: 4. Germline loops: CDR1 SGHRS, CDR2 YFSETQ.

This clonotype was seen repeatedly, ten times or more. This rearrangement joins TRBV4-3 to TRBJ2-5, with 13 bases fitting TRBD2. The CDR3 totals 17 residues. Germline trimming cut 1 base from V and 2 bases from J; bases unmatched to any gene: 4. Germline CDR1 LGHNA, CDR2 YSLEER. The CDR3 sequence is CASSQGTSGGKQETQYF. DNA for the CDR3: TGCGCCAGCAGCCAAGGGACTAGCGGGGGAAAACAAGAGACCCAGTACTTC.